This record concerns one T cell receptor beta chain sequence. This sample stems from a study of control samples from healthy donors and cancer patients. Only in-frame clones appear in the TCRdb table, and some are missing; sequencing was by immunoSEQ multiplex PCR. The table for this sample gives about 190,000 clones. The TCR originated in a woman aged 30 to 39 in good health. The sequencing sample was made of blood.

Written as DNA, the CDR3 is TGTGCCAGCAGCTTGAGGTCGGCGGGGGATGAACCCCAGCATTTT. Translated, it gives CASSLRSAGDEPQHF. The J gene is TRBJ1-5, the V gene TRBV5-6; TRBD1 is a possible D gene (5 bases). CDR1 and CDR2 from the germline V gene are SGHDT and YYEEEE. The CDR3 length is 15 residues. V was cut by 1 base and J by 10 bases, with 18 bases left in between.